This T cell receptor beta chain comes out of a study of blood T cell repertoires in COVID-19. Study details: COVID-19 samples collected from the United States, Italy and Spain covered acute and convalescent phases. Nucleic acid was either cDNA or gDNA, and it came from T cells, B-cell-depleted T cells, or PBMCs.

As handled by the study authors: Nucleated cell counts were estimated from reference gene primer amplification. TCRdb keeps only in-frame clones here, not all; method: immunoSEQ multiplex PCR. The DNA gave D and trimming, while V, J and clone size come from that table. The sample lists 150,000 or so clones, roughly four fifths occurring once. The V gene's germline CDR1 is ENHRY and CDR2 SYGVKD. The CDR3 sequence is 15 residues long. V shed 0 bases and J shed 4 bases, with 12 bases lying between them. This clonotype originated in a human donor with acute or convalescent COVID-19. The donor label of this sample is uncertain. This chain uses TRBV10-3 with TRBJ1-2, with a weak D call TRBD1 (6 bases). The sample was peripheral blood. DNA of the CDR3: TGTGCCATCAGTGAGTCCTCGGGGGGCAGCTATGGCTACACCTTC. Translation: CAISESSGGSYGYTF.